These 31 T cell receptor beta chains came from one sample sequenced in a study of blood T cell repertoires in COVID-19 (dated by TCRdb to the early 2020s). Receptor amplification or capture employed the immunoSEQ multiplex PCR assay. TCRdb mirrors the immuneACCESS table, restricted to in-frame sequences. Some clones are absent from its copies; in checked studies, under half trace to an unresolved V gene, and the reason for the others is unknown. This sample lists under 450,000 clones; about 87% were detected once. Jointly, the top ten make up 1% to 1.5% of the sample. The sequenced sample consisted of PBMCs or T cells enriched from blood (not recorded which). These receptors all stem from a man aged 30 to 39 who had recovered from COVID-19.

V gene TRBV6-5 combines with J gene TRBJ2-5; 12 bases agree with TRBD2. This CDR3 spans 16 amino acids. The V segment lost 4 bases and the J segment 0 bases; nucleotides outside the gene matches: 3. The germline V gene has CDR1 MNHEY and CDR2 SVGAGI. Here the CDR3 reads CASSLGTSGYQETQYF. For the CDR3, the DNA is TGTGCCAGCAGTTTGGGGACTAGCGGGTACCAAGAGACCCAGTACTTC.

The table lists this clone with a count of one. The CDR3 protein is CASSYLEGQPQHF. The CDR3 DNA reads as TGTGCCAGCAGTTACTTGGAGGGCCAGCCCCAGCATTTT. The gene calls are TRBV6-6 and TRBJ1-5; D unclear. Germline V lookup: CDR1 MNHNY, CDR2 SVGAGI (reference sequence). The CDR3 is 13 residues long. Trimming took off 1 base at V and 7 bases at J, with 8 bases between the two ends.

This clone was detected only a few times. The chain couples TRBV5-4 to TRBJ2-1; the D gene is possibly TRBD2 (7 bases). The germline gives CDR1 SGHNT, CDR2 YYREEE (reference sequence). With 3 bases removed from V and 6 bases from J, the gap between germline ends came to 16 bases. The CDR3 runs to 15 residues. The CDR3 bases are TGTGCCAGCAGCTCGGGGGGTAAAGGGGGCAATGAGCAGTTCTTC. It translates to CASSSGGKGGNEQFF.

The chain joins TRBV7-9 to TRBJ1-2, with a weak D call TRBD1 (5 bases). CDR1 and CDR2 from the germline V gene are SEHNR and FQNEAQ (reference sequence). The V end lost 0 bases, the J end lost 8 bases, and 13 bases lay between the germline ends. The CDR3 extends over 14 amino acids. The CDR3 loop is CASSLARVRKGYTF. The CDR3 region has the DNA TGTGCCAGCAGCTTAGCCAGGGTCCGGAAGGGCTACACCTTC.

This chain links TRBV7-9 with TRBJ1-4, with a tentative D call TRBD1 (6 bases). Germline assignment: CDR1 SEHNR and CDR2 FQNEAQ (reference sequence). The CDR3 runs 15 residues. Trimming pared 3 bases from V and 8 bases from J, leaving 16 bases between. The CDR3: CASSFRGRVEEKLFF. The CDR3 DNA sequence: TGTGCCAGCAGCTTCAGGGGCAGGGTGGAGGAAAAACTGTTTTTT.

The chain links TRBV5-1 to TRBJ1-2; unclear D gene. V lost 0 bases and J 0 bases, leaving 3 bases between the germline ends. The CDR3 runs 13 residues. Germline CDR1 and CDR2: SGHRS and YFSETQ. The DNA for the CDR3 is TGCGCCAGCAGCTTGGCTGCTAACTATGGCTACACCTTC. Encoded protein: CASSLAANYGYTF.

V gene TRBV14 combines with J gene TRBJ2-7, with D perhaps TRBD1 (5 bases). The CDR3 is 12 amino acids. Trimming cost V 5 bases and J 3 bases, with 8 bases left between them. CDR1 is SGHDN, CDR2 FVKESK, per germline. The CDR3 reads CASSTQGYEQYF. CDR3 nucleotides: TGTGCCAGCAGCACTCAGGGCTACGAGCAGTACTTC. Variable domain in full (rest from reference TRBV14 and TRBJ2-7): EAGVTQFPSHSVIEKGQTVTLRCDPISGHDNLYWYRRVMGKEIKFLLHFVKESKQDESGMPNNRFLAERTGGTYSTLKVQPAELEDSGVYFCASSTQGYEQYFGPGTRLTVT.

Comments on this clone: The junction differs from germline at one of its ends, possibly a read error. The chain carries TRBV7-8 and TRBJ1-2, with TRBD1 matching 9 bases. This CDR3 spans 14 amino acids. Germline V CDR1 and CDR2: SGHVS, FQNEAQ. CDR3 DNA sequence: TGTGCCAGCAGTTTAGGACAGGGGTCTGGTGGCTACACCTTC. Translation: CASSLGQGSGGYTF.

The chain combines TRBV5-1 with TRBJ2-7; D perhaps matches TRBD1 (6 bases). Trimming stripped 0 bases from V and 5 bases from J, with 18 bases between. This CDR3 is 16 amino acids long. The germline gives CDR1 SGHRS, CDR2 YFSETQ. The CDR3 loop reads CASSLGLKGEGNEQYF. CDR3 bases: TGCGCCAGCAGCTTGGGCTTAAAGGGGGAAGGGAACGAGCAGTACTTC. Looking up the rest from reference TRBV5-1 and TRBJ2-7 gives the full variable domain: KAGVTQTPRYLIKTRGQQVTLSCSPISGHRSVSWYQQTPGQGLQFLFEYFSETQRNKGNFPGRFSGRQFSNSRSEMNVSTLELGDSALYLCASSLGLKGEGNEQYFGPGTRLTVT.

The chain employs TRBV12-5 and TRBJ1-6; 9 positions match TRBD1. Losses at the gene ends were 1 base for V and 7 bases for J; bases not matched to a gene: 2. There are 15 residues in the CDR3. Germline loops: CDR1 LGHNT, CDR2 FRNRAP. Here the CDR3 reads CASGLGGQGNSPLHF. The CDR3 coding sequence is TGTGCTAGTGGTTTGGGTGGACAGGGGAATTCACCCCTCCACTTT.

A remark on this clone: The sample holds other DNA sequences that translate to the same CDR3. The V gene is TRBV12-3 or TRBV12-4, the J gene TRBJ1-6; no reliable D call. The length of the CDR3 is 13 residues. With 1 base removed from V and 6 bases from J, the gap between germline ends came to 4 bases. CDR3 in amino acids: CASSLGGNSPLHF. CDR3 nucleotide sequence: TGTGCCAGCAGTTTAGGCGGTAATTCACCCCTCCACTTT.

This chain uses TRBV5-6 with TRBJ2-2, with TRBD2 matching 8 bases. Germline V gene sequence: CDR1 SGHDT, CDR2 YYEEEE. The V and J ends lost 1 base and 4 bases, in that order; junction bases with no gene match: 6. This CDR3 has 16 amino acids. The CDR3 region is CASSLPGGEVTGELFF. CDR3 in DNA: TGTGCCAGCAGCTTGCCCGGGGGGGAGGTCACCGGGGAGCTGTTTTTT.

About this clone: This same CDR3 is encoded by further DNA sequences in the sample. CDR3 in DNA: TGCGCCAGCAGCTTGGCAGGGACTAATGAAAAACTGTTTTTT. This codes for CASSLAGTNEKLFF. The chain links TRBV5-1 to TRBJ1-4, with D perhaps TRBD1 (5 bases). Trimming pared 0 bases from V and 2 bases from J, leaving 5 bases between. The germline V gene encodes CDR1 SGHRS and CDR2 YFSETQ. The CDR3 loop spans 14 amino acids. Variable domain in full (rest from reference TRBV5-1 and TRBJ1-4): KAGVTQTPRYLIKTRGQQVTLSCSPISGHRSVSWYQQTPGQGLQFLFEYFSETQRNKGNFPGRFSGRQFSNSRSEMNVSTLELGDSALYLCASSLAGTNEKLFFGSGTQLSVL.

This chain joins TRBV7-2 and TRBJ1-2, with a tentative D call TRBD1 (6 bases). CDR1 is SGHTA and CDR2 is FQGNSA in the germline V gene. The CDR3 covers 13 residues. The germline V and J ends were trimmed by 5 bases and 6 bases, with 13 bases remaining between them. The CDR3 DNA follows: TGTGCCAGCAGCGTAAACAGGGTCGATGGCTACACCTTC. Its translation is CASSVNRVDGYTF.

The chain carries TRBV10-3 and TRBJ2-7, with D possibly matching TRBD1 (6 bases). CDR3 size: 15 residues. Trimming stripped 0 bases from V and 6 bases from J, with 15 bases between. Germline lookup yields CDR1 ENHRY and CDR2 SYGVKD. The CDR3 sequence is CAISESTGSWAEQYF. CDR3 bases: TGTGCCATCAGTGAGTCTACAGGGTCGTGGGCCGAGCAGTACTTC.

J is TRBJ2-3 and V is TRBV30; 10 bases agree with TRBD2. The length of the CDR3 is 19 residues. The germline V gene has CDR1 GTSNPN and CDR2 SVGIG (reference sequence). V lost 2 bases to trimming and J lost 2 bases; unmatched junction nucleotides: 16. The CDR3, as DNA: TGTGCCTGGAGTAAATGGGGGCTAGCGGGGGAAGGATACACAGATACGCAGTATTTT. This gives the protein CAWSKWGLAGEGYTDTQYF. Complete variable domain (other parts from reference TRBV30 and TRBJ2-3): SQTIHQWPATLVQPVGSPLSLECTVEGTSNPNLYWYRQAAGRGLQLLFYSVGIGQISSEVPQNLSASRPQDRQFILSSKKLLLSDSGFYLCAWSKWGLAGEGYTDTQYFGPGTRLTVL.

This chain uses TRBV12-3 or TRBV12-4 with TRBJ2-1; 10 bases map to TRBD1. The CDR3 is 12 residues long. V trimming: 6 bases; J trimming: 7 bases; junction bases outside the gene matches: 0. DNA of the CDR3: TGTGCCAGCAGGGGACAGGGGAATGAGCAGTTCTTC. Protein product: CASRGQGNEQFF.

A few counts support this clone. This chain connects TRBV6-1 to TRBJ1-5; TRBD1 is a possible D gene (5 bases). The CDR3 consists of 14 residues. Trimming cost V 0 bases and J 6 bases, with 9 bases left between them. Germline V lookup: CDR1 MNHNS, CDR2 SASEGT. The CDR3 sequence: CASSEAGHSQPQHF. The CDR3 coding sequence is TGTGCCAGCAGTGAAGCTGGACACAGTCAGCCCCAGCATTTT.

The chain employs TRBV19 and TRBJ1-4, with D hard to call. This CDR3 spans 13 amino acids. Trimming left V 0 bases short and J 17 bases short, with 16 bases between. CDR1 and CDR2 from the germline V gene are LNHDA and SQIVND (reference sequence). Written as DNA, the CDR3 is TGTGCCAGTAGTATAGATCGGAGTGGTCAATACTTTTTT. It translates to CASSIDRSGQYFF.

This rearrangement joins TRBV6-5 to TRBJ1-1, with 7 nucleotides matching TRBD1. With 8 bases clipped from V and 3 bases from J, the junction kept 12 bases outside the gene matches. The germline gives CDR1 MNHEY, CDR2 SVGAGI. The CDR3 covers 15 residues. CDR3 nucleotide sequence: TGTGCCAGCGCGTTCGGAGGGGGCGCACACACTGAAGCTTTCTTT. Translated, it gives CASAFGGGAHTEAFF.

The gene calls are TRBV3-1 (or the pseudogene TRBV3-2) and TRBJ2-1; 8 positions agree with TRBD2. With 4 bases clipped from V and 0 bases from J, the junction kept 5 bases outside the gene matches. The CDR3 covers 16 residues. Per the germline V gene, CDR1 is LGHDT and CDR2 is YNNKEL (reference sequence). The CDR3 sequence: CASSLLAGSSYNEQFF. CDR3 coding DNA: TGTGCCAGCAGCCTCCTAGCGGGTAGCTCCTACAATGAGCAGTTCTTC.

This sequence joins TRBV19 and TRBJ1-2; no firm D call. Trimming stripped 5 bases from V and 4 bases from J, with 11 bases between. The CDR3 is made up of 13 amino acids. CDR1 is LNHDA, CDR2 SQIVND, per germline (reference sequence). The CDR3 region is CASSVSVSYGYTF. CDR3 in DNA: TGTGCCAGTAGTGTATCTGTGAGCTATGGCTACACCTTC. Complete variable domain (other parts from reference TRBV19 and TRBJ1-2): DGGITQSPKYLFRKEGQNVTLSCEQNLNHDAMYWYRQDPGQGLRLIYYSQIVNDFQKGDIAEGYSVSREKKESFPLTVTSAQKNPTAFYLCASSVSVSYGYTFGSGTRLTVV.

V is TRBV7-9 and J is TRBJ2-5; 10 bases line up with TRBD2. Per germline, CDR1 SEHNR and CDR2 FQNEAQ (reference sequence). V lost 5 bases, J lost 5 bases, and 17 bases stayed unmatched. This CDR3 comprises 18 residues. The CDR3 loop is CASSGSGGITSGEETQYF. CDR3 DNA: TGTGCCAGCAGCGGTAGCGGGGGGATTACTAGCGGGGAGGAGACCCAGTACTTC.

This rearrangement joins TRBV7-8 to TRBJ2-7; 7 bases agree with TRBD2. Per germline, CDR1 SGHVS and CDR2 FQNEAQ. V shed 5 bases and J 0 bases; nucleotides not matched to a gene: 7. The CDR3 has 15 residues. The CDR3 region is CASSLREASSYEQYF. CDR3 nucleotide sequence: TGTGCCAGCAGCCTCCGGGAGGCAAGCTCCTACGAGCAGTACTTC.

The CDR3 bases are TGTGCCAGCCGGGGGGAAGACAAGGTCTATGGCTACACCTTC. This translates into CASRGEDKVYGYTF. The chain has TRBV7-9 and TRBJ1-2; possible D gene TRBD1, 5 bases. Per the germline V gene, CDR1 is SEHNR and CDR2 is FQNEAQ (reference sequence). V shed 8 bases and J shed 4 bases, with 17 bases lying between them. The CDR3 is 14 amino acids.

The CDR3: CASSRPGTGTGELFF. For the CDR3, the DNA is TGTGCCAGCAGCCGTCCCGGGACAGGGACCGGGGAGCTGTTTTTT. The chain is built from TRBV13 and TRBJ2-2, with TRBD1 matching 9 bases. The CDR3 contains 15 residues. The ends lost 5 bases at V and 5 bases at J; junction bases unmatched: 6. Germline CDR1 PRHDT, CDR2 FYEKMQ (reference sequence).

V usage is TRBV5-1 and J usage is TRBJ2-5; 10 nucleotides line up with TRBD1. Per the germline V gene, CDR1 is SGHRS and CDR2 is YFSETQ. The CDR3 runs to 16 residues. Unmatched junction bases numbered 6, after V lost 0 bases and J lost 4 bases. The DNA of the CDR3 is TGCGCCAGCAGCTTGGGGCCGACAGGGGGCGCAGAGACCCAGTACTTC. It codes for CASSLGPTGGAETQYF.

The CDR3 DNA sequence: TGTGCCGGTCGAGGAGGGGCGGCGAACACCGGGGAGCTGTTTTTT. As protein: CAGRGGAANTGELFF. V is TRBV7-9 and J is TRBJ2-2; tentatively, D is TRBD2 (6 bases). The germline V gene has CDR1 SEHNR and CDR2 FQNEAQ (reference sequence). The V end lost 11 bases, the J end lost 0 bases, and 16 bases lay between the germline ends. The CDR3 is 15 residues long.

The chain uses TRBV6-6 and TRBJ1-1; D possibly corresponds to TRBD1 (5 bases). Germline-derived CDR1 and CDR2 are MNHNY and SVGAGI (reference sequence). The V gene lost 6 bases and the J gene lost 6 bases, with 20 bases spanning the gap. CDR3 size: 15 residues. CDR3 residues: CASSHGQGWDSEAFF. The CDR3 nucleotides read TGTGCCAGCAGCCACGGGCAGGGATGGGACTCTGAAGCTTTCTTT.

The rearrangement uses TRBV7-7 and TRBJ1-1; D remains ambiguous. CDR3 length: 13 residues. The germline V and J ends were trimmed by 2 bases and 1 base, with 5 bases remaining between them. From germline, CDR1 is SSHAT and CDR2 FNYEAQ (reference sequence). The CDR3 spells CASSLLWNTEAFF. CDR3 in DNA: TGTGCCAGCAGCTTACTGTGGAACACTGAAGCTTTCTTT.

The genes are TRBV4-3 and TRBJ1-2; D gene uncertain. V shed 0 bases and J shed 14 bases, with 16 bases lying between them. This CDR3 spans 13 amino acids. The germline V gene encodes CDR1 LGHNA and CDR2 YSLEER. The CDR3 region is CASSQETYVPLTF. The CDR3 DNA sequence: TGCGCCAGCAGCCAAGAGACATATGTACCCCTAACCTTC.